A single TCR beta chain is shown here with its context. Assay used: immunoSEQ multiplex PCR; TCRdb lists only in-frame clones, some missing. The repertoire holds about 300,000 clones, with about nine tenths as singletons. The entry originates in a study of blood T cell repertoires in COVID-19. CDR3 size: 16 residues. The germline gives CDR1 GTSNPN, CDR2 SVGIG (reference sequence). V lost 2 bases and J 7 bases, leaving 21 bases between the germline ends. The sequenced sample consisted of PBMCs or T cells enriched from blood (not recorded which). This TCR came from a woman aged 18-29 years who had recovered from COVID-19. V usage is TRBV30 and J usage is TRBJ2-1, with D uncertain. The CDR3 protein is CAWSPPFAVLMNEQFF. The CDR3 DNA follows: TGTGCCTGGAGTCCCCCGTTTGCGGTCCTCATGAATGAGCAGTTCTTC.